Following are 29 T cell receptor beta chains from one sample sequenced in a study of monozygotic twins with inflammatory bowel disease. TCRdb processed the 5' RACE reads again and assigns one entry to each CDR3 protein, with no DNA. Seen in this sample are under 200,000 distinct CDR3 sequences; the ten most common clones hold 2.4%. Sequencing input: blood. All receptors derive from a human donor with ulcerative colitis or Crohn's disease, or a healthy co-twin of an affected twin (not recorded which).

This chain joins TRBV3-1 and TRBJ1-1. Germline V gives CDR1 LGHDT, CDR2 YNNKEL (reference sequence). The CDR3 totals 13 residues. CDR3 amino acids: CASSQIVNTEAFF.

V usage is TRBV28 and J usage is TRBJ2-7; TCRdb outputs TRBD1, but without DNA this stays unchecked. Per the germline V gene, CDR1 is MDHEN and CDR2 is SYDVKM. The CDR3 is 13 amino acids. CDR3: CASSEQGHYEQYF.

V usage is TRBV4-2 and J usage is TRBJ1-1; TCRdb outputs TRBD1, but without DNA this stays unchecked. The CDR3 loop spans 14 amino acids. The germline V gene has CDR1 LGHNA and CDR2 YNFKEQ. The CDR3: CASSQDPRQKEAFF.

J is TRBJ2-5 and V is TRBV20-1; TCRdb calls TRBD2, which cannot be checked without DNA. Germline V gene sequence: CDR1 DFQATT, CDR2 SNEGSKA (reference sequence). The CDR3 spans 16 residues. The CDR3 here is CSASPAGVAPKETQYF.

The chain carries TRBV7-3 and TRBJ2-7. Germline V CDR1 and CDR2: SGHTA, FQGTGA. The CDR3 is made up of 14 amino acids. This CDR3 reads CASSLGGDGDEQYF.

This chain joins TRBV4-3 and TRBJ2-7; without DNA, the TCRdb call of TRBD2 cannot be checked. CDR3 length: 18 residues. Germline V gene sequence: CDR1 LGHNA, CDR2 YSLEER. The CDR3 here is CASSQGPGYRGAMDEQYF.

The chain links TRBV4-2 to TRBJ1-1; TCRdb lists TRBD1, though no DNA is available to test this call. The V gene's germline CDR1 is LGHNA and CDR2 YNFKEQ. This CDR3 is 13 amino acids long. The CDR3 region is CASSGTGNPEAFF.

This chain uses TRBV7-9 with TRBJ2-7. From germline, CDR1 is SEHNR and CDR2 FQNEAQ (reference sequence). This CDR3 has 13 residues. CDR3 region: CASSSTLSYEQYF.

The rearrangement links TRBV19 to TRBJ1-5; checking the TCRdb D call of TRBD1 is not possible without DNA. CDR3 length: 19 amino acids. From germline, CDR1 is LNHDA and CDR2 SQIVND (reference sequence). CDR3 residues: CASRYLAGTAVYSNQPQHF. Complete variable domain (other parts from reference TRBV19 and TRBJ1-5): DGGITQSPKYLFRKEGQNVTLSCEQNLNHDAMYWYRQDPGQGLRLIYYSQIVNDFQKGDIAEGYSVSREKKESFPLTVTSAQKNPTAFYLCASRYLAGTAVYSNQPQHFGDGTRLSIL.

The chain has TRBV5-6 and TRBJ2-5. This CDR3 is built from 14 residues. Germline CDR1 is SGHDT and CDR2 is YYEEEE. Here the CDR3 reads CASSLRIAWGTQYF.

The J gene is TRBJ1-5, the V gene TRBV4-1. The CDR3 sequence is 16 residues long. Looked up from germline, CDR1 is MGHRA and CDR2 is YSYEKL. CDR3: CASSQGTWHTHQPQHF.

This chain links TRBV28 with TRBJ2-3; the TCRdb D gene call, TRBD1, has no DNA to confirm it. The CDR3 sequence is 18 residues long. CDR1 is MDHEN and CDR2 is SYDVKM in the germline V gene. The CDR3 sequence is CASSPIPSDGGGTDTQYF.

This chain uses TRBV20-1 with TRBJ2-1; with no DNA, the TCRdb D assignment of TRBD2 cannot be verified. CDR3 length: 17 residues. In germline, CDR1 is DFQATT, CDR2 SNEGSKA (reference sequence). This chain's CDR3 is CSANYLTSGGRGNEQFF.

The J gene is TRBJ1-5, the V gene TRBV6-1; TCRdb calls TRBD1, which cannot be checked without DNA. This CDR3 is 18 amino acids long. The germline V gene encodes CDR1 MNHNS and CDR2 SASEGT. CDR3: CASSEVVTAYVSNQPQHF.

The rearrangement joins TRBV18 to TRBJ2-1; TCRdb outputs TRBD1, but without DNA this stays unchecked. Per germline, CDR1 KGHSH and CDR2 LQKENI. CDR3 length: 16 amino acids. CDR3 region: CASSPTTPGPYNEQFF.

V and J are TRBV7-3 and TRBJ1-6; TCRdb selects TRBD1, and the lack of DNA leaves this call unchecked. This CDR3 has 13 residues. Germline lookup yields CDR1 SGHTA and CDR2 FQGTGA. The CDR3 sequence is CASSISRDSPLHF.

The chain joins TRBV7-2 to TRBJ2-5; as DNA is missing, the TRBD1 call by TCRdb cannot be tested. The CDR3 consists of 14 residues. Germline V CDR1 and CDR2: SGHTA, FQGNSA. Here the CDR3 reads CASSQVGGQETQYF.

The chain uses TRBV3-1 and TRBJ2-1; with no DNA, the TCRdb D assignment of TRBD2 cannot be verified. The V gene's germline CDR1 is LGHDT and CDR2 YNNKEL (reference sequence). This CDR3 has 17 amino acids. Here the CDR3 reads CASSPRLAEMFKDEQFF.

Here the CDR3 reads CASSLGTSGFNEQYF. V gene TRBV5-1 combines with J gene TRBJ2-7; absent DNA, TCRdb's TRBD2 call cannot be checked. Germline V gene sequence: CDR1 SGHRS, CDR2 YFSETQ. This CDR3 contains 15 residues.

V gene TRBV12-3 or TRBV12-4 combines with J gene TRBJ2-1; without DNA, the TCRdb call of TRBD1 cannot be checked. The CDR3 is 17 residues long. CDR3 residues: CASSSPIGQGNLDEQFF.

The genes are TRBV2 and TRBJ1-1; as DNA is missing, the TRBD1 call by TCRdb cannot be tested. The germline V gene encodes CDR1 SNHLY and CDR2 FYNNEI. The CDR3 totals 13 residues. The CDR3 sequence is CASYPDRVVQAFF. The full variable domain, rest sourced from reference TRBV2 and TRBJ1-1, is EPEVTQTPSHQVTQMGQEVILRCVPISNHLYFYWYRQILGQKVEFLVSFYNNEISEKSEIFDDQFSVERPDGSNFTLKIRSTKLEDSAMYFCASYPDRVVQAFFGQGTRLTVV.

This CDR3 is CAGRDWGETQYF. The chain combines TRBV6-1 with TRBJ2-5; lacking DNA, the TRBD1 call made by TCRdb goes unchecked. The germline gives CDR1 MNHNS, CDR2 SASEGT. This CDR3 has 12 residues.

The chain has TRBV7-2 and TRBJ1-2; the TCRdb D gene call, TRBD1, has no DNA to confirm it. CDR1 is SGHTA and CDR2 is FQGNSA in the germline V gene. The CDR3 length is 13 residues. The CDR3 sequence is CASSSPDREGYTF.

V and J are TRBV6-4 and TRBJ2-1; TCRdb's D call, TRBD2, is unchecked because there is no DNA. CDR3 length: 13 residues. The germline V gene has CDR1 MRHNA and CDR2 SNTAGT. This CDR3 is CASSSGGANEQFF.

This chain connects TRBV5-6 to TRBJ2-7; TCRdb returns TRBD2, unconfirmable since there is no DNA. CDR3 length: 15 residues. Per germline, CDR1 SGHDT and CDR2 YYEEEE. The CDR3 loop reads CASRRSNPERVEQYF.

The CDR3: CAISGGADGNTIYF. V is TRBV28 and J is TRBJ1-3. Germline V gene lookup returns CDR1 MDHEN and CDR2 SYDVKM. The CDR3 extends over 14 amino acids.

The gene calls are TRBV7-6 and TRBJ1-6. Germline CDR1 is SGHVS and CDR2 is FNYEAQ. The CDR3 runs to 15 residues. Here the CDR3 reads CASSLRVGADSPLHF.

This chain connects TRBV20-1 to TRBJ2-1; TCRdb proposes TRBD2, but this gene call is untestable without DNA. CDR3 length equals 12 residues. The germline V gene encodes CDR1 DFQATT and CDR2 SNEGSKA (reference sequence). CDR3: CSAGLVPNEQFF.

The chain couples TRBV20-1 to TRBJ1-4. Germline assignment: CDR1 DFQATT and CDR2 SNEGSKA (reference sequence). The CDR3 consists of 13 residues. This CDR3 is CSARRGGNEKLFF.